This T cell receptor beta chain was recovered during a study of cytomegalovirus exposure and HLA in healthy donors. Study observations and caveats: The likely origin of a cluster of highly shared sequence variants was a sequencing artifact. The authors excluded some V segments, including TRBV6-2 and TRBV6-3, as indistinguishable.

On this clone: Its specificity is not known.

Primers: 60 Vbeta forward and 13 Jbeta reverse. Data came from immunoSEQ multiplex PCR; TCRdb stores just in-frame clones and leaves some out. Among 100,000 to 150,000 clones listed, approximately 80% were seen once. CDR1 SEHNR and CDR2 FQNEAQ come from the germline V gene (reference sequence). The CDR3 spans 14 residues. Trimming pared 3 bases from V and 1 base from J, leaving 6 bases between. The sample taken for sequencing was PBMCs. The chain links TRBV7-9 to TRBJ2-2; the D is unclear. The source is a man between 18 and 35 years old in good health and CMV-seronegative. The CDR3 DNA follows: TGTGCCAGCAGCTTTGGGCAGAACACCGGGGAGCTGTTTTTT. This gives the protein CASSFGQNTGELFF. Supplemented by reference TRBV7-9 and TRBJ2-2, the full variable domain reads DTGVSQNPRHKITKRGQNVTFRCDPISEHNRLYWYRQTLGQGPEFLTYFQNEAQLEKSRLLSDRFSAERPKGSFSTLEIQRTEQGDSAMYLCASSFGQNTGELFFGEGSRLTVL.